This T cell receptor (beta chain) was obtained from a study of OX40 agonist ivuxolimab in advanced cancers. Worth noting for this clone: Antigen unknown.

Data came from immunoSEQ multiplex PCR; TCRdb stores just in-frame clones and leaves some out. The sample carries about 83,000 clones, roughly 93% recorded once. Whole-study findings and limits: At 0.1 to 3.0 mg/kg, CD4+ and CD8+ blood T cells expanded clonally by week 6.

The CDR3 loop spans 16 amino acids. V was trimmed by 10 bases and J by 0 bases, leaving 18 bases between them. Germline V gene lookup returns CDR1 ENHRY and CDR2 SYGVKD. The V call is TRBV10-3, the J call TRBJ1-4, with D possibly being TRBD1 (5 bases). The sample was CD4+ or CD8+ T cells sorted from blood, taken in a trial of the OX40 agonist ivuxolimab. This sequence was found in an adult with an advanced solid tumor such as melanoma, head and neck, liver or kidney cancer. CDR3 residues: CATPKGRLATNEKLFF. The CDR3 region has the DNA TGTGCCACCCCGAAGGGGCGACTTGCAACTAATGAAAAACTGTTTTTT.